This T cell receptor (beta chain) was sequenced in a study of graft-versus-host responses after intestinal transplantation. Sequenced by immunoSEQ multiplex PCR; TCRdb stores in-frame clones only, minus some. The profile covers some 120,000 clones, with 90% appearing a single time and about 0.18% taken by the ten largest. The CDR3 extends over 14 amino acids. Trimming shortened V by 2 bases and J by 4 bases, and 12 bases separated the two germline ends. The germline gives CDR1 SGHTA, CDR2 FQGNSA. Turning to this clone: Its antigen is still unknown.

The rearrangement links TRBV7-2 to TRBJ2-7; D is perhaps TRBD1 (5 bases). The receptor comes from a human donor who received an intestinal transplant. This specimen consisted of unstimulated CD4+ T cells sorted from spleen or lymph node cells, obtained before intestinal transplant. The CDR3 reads CASSLIPGPYEQYF. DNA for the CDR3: TGTGCCAGCAGCTTAATCCCAGGGCCATACGAGCAGTACTTC.